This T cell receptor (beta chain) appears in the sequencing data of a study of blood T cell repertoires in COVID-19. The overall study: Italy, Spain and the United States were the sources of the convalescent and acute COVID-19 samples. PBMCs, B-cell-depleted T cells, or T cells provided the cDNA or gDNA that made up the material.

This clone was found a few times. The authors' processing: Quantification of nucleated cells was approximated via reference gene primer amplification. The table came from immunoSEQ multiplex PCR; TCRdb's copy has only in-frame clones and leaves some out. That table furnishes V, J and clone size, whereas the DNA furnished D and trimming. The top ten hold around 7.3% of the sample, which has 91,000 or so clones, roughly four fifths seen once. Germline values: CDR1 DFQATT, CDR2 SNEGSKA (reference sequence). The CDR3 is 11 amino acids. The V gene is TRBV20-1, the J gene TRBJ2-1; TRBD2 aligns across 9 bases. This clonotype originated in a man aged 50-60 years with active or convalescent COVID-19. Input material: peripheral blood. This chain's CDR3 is CRATSGHEQFF. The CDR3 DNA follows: TGCAGGGCGACTAGCGGCCATGAGCAGTTCTTC.